A single sample gave rise to the 10 T cell receptor beta chains below, sequenced in a study of memory CD4+ T cells and cytomegalovirus serostatus. The sort gate was single viable CD3+CD4+CD8-CD45RO+ cells for memory CD4+ T cells. Assay used: immunoSEQ multiplex PCR; TCRdb lists only in-frame clones, some missing. The sample holds tens of thousands of clones, about 80% seen once. The sequencing input was memory CD4+ T cells from blood. These receptor sequences come from an adult in good health and CMV-seronegative.

This clone was observed a few times. The chain combines TRBV29-1 with TRBJ2-1; possible D gene TRBD2, 6 bases. Germline-derived CDR1 and CDR2 are SQVTM and ANQGSEA. The CDR3 loop spans 11 amino acids. Trimming took off 7 bases at V and 10 bases at J, with 14 bases between the two ends. This CDR3 is CSATLASEQFF. The DNA of the CDR3 is TGCAGCGCAACCCTAGCGTCCGAGCAGTTCTTC.

This rearrangement joins TRBV4-1 to TRBJ1-1; TRBD1 might be the D (5 bases). CDR1 is MGHRA and CDR2 is YSYEKL in the germline V gene. The CDR3 loop spans 15 amino acids. Trimming removed 2 bases at V and 0 bases at J, with 10 bases between. CDR3 DNA: TGCGCCAGCAGCCAAATAGGGACGGTGAACACTGAAGCTTTCTTT. Its translation: CASSQIGTVNTEAFF.

V gene TRBV6-5 combines with J gene TRBJ2-3; 8 bases agree with TRBD1. The V gene's germline CDR1 is MNHEY and CDR2 SVGAGI. Trimming took 2 bases from V and 5 from J; bases not matched to a gene: 6. CDR3 length: 15 residues. The CDR3 nucleotides are TGTGCCAGCAGTTACCGTGACAGGGGTGAAGATACGCAGTATTTT. Residues: CASSYRDRGEDTQYF.

The gene calls are TRBV7-9 and TRBJ2-1, with D perhaps matching TRBD1 (6 bases). CDR3 length: 14 residues. The germline V gene encodes CDR1 SEHNR and CDR2 FQNEAQ (reference sequence). With 4 bases removed from V and 5 bases from J, the gap between germline ends came to 12 bases. CDR3 DNA: TGTGCCAGCAGCTCGTGGACAGAAGACAATGAGCAGTTCTTC. This sequence encodes CASSSWTEDNEQFF.

This clone came up once. Here the CDR3 reads CASSLGNYYEQYF. In DNA form, the CDR3 reads TGTGCCAGCAGCTTAGGCAATTACTACGAGCAGTACTTC. The chain couples TRBV11-2 to TRBJ2-7; D not resolved. The CDR3 has 13 residues. CDR1 and CDR2 from the germline V gene are SGHAT and FQNNGV. V lost 1 base and J lost 3, with 7 bases in between.

This chain links TRBV29-1 with TRBJ2-5; 7 positions agree with TRBD2. Germline V lookup: CDR1 SQVTM, CDR2 ANQGSEA. V shed 4 bases and J 7 bases; nucleotides not matched to a gene: 9. The length of the CDR3 is 13 residues. The CDR3 is CSVVGGGVGTQYF. In nucleotides, the CDR3 is TGCAGCGTTGTTGGCGGGGGTGTTGGGACCCAGTACTTC.

The gene calls are TRBV5-4 and TRBJ1-2; D remains ambiguous. This CDR3 is built from 15 residues. CDR1 and CDR2 from the germline V gene are SGHNT and YYREEE (reference sequence). The V end lost 4 bases, the J end lost 8 bases, and 21 bases lay between the germline ends. In nucleotides, the CDR3 is TGTGCCAGCAGCAGGGAACCGGGAACAAGGAACGGCTACACCTTC. This codes for CASSREPGTRNGYTF.

This clone was observed a few times. The V gene is TRBV2, the J gene TRBJ1-1; 7 bases are a match to TRBD1. This CDR3 spans 12 amino acids. The V gene end was trimmed by 11 bases and the J gene end by 10 bases; junction bases not matched to a gene: 13. Germline V lookup: CDR1 SNHLY, CDR2 FYNNEI. CDR3 residues: CARRTDREGAFF. The DNA for the CDR3 is TGTGCCCGTAGAACAGACAGGGAGGGAGCTTTCTTT.

The CDR3 loop reads CASSPLGIDDTHTQYF. The CDR3 DNA reads TGTGCCAGCTCACCCTTGGGGATTGACGACACCCATACGCAGTATTTT. This chain connects TRBV18 to TRBJ2-3; no clear D gene. Deletions cut 3 bases from V and 7 bases from J, with 20 bases between. This CDR3 region has 16 residues. Germline V gene sequence: CDR1 KGHSH, CDR2 LQKENI.

The chain joins TRBV7-9 to TRBJ2-7; 8 bases match TRBD1. The CDR3 runs 15 residues. The V gene's germline CDR1 is SEHNR and CDR2 FQNEAQ (reference sequence). Unmatched junction bases numbered 18, after V lost 6 bases and J lost 11 bases. CDR3 in amino acids: CASSSQTGGPTSKYF. CDR3 nucleotide sequence: TGTGCCAGCAGTTCCCAAACAGGGGGGCCCACGAGTAAGTACTTC.